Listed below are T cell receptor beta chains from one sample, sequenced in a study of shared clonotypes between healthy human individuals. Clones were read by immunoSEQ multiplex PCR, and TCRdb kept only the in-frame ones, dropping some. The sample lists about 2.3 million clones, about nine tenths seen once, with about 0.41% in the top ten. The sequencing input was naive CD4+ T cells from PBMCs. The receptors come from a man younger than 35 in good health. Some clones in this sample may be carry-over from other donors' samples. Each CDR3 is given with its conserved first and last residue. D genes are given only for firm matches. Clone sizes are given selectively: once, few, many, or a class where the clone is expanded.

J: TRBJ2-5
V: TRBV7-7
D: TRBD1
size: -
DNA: TGTGCCAGCAGCTCTACGGGACAGAGCCAAGAGACCCAGTACTTC
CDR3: CASSSTGQSQETQYF

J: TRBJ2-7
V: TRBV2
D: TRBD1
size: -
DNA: TGTGCCAGCACCGCGGGACAGGGGGCGTACGAGCAGTACTTC
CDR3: CASTAGQGAYEQYF

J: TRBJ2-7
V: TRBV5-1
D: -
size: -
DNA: TGCGCCAGCAGCTTGGTGGCAAACTACGAGCAGTACTTC
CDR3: CASSLVANYEQYF

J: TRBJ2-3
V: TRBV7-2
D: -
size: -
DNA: TGTGCCAGCAACTTAGTACGAGATACGCAGTATTTT
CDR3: CASNLVRDTQYF

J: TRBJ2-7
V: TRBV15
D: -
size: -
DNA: TGTGCCACCAGCCAGGGCTTTACCTACGAGCAGTACTTC
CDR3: CATSQGFTYEQYF

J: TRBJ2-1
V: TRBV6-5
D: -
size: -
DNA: TGTGCCAGCAGTTACATGATAAAAGAGCAGTTCTTC
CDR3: CASSYMIKEQFF

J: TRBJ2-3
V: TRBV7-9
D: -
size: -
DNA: TGTGCCAGCAGCCCCATCGGCACAGATACGCAGTATTTT
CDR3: CASSPIGTDTQYF

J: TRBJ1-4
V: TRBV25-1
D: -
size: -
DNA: TGTGCCAGCAGTAAGAGGGGGGGACCTAATGAAAAACTGTTTTTT
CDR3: CASSKRGGPNEKLFF

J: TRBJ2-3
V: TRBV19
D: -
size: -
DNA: TGTGCCAGTAGGCTTAGCGCTGACACAGATACGCAGTATTTT
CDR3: CASRLSADTDTQYF

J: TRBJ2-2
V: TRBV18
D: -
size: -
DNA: TGTGCCAGCTCACCACGATGGCAGGGGGAGCTGTTTTTT
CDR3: CASSPRWQGELFF

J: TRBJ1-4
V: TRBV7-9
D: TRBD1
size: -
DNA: TGTGCCAGCAGCCCGGGACAGGGGGCGGTAAAACTGTTTTTT
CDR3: CASSPGQGAVKLFF

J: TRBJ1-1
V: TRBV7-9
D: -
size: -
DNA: TGTGCCAACAGGCGGGGGCGCGACACTGAAGCTTTCTTT
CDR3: CANRRGRDTEAFF

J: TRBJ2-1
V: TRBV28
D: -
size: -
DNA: TGTAGAACGGGAGTCGGCAATGAGCAGTTCTTC
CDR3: CRTGVGNEQFF

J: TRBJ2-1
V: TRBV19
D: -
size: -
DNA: TGTGCCAGTAGTATAACAGGTGGGAGGATCAATGAGCAGTTCTTC
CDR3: CASSITGGRINEQFF

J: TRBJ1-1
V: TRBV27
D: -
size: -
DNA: TGTGCCAGCAGCCCGGTGGGGGGCCCAAACACTGAAGCTTTCTTT
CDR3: CASSPVGGPNTEAFF

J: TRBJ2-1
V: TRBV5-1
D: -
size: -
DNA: TGCGCCAGCAGCTTGGGGCAGACAGCCTACAATGAGCAGTTCTTC
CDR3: CASSLGQTAYNEQFF

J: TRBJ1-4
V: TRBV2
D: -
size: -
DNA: TGTGCCAGCATGAGGGATGGCAGGATCAATGAAAAACTGTTTTTT
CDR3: CASMRDGRINEKLFF

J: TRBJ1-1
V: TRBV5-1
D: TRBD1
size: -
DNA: TGCGCCAGCAGCTTGGTTTCAGGGGGCACTGAAGCTTTCTTT
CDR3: CASSLVSGGTEAFF

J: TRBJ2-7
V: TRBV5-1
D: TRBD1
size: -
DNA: TGCGCCAGCAGCTCGACAGGGGGAGGTTACGAGCAGTACTTC
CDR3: CASSSTGGGYEQYF

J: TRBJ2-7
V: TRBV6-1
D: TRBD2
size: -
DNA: TGTGCCAGCGGGTTGTCTAGCGGGAGCTACGAGCAGTACTTC
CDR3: CASGLSSGSYEQYF

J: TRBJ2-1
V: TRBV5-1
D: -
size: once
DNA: TGCGCCAGCAGCTTGGACGGAAACGGGTACAATGAGCAGTTCTTC
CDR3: CASSLDGNGYNEQFF

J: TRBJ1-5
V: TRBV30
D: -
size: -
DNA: TGTGCCTGGAGTTCCCCCGGCGTCAATCAGCCCCAGCATTTT
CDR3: CAWSSPGVNQPQHF

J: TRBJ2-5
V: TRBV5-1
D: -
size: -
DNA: TGCGCCAGCAGCTTGGATGAGGAGGGGATATCGGGGGAGACCCAGTACTTC
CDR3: CASSLDEEGISGETQYF

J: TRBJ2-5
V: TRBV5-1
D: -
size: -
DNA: TGCGCCAGCAACTCTCCCGACAGAGCGGTGACCCAGTACTTC
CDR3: CASNSPDRAVTQYF

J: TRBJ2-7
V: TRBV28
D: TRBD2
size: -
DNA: TGTGCCAGCAGTGGAGGGACTAGCGGGAGAGATGACTTC
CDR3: CASSGGTSGRDDF

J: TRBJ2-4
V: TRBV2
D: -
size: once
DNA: TGTGCCAGCAGTGAAGTCAGCCGGGGGAACATTCAGTACTTC
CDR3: CASSEVSRGNIQYF

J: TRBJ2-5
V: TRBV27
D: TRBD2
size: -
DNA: TGTGCCAGCAGTTGGCTAGCGGGAGGAGTCGAGACCCAGTACTTC
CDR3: CASSWLAGGVETQYF

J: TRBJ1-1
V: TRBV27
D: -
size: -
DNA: TGTGCCAGCAGTTCCCGGGGTCCAGGGGAAGCTTTCTTT
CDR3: CASSSRGPGEAFF

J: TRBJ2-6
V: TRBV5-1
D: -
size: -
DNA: TGCGCCAGTGGGGACACGACCTCTGGGGCCAACGTCCTGACTTTC
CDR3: CASGDTTSGANVLTF

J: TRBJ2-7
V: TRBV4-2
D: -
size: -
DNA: TGTGCCAGCAGCCTAACCCCTATGGCCTCCTACGAGCAGTACTTC
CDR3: CASSLTPMASYEQYF

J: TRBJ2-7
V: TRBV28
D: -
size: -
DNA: TGTGCCAGCAGTTCCTCCGGCGGGGCGGGAAGGTACGAGCAGTACTTC
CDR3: CASSSSGGAGRYEQYF

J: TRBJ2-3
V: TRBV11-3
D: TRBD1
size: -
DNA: TGTGCCAGCAGCCTCATGGGGACAGCTCGGGTGCAGTATTTT
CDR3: CASSLMGTARVQYF

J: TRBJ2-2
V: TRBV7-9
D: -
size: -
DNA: TGTGCCAGTCCGATCATCGCGGCCGCGAACACCGGGGAGCTGTTTTTT
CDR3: CASPIIAAANTGELFF

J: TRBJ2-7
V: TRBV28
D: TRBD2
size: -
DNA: TGTGCCACCGCCTCGAGGACTAGCGGACGATACGAGCAGTACTTC
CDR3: CATASRTSGRYEQYF

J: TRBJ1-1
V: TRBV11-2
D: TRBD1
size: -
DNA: TGTGCCAGCAGCGGGGCCGGGACAGGGGACATCGTGGGAGCTTTCTTT
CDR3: CASSGAGTGDIVGAFF

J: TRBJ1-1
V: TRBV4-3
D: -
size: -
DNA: TGCGCCAGCAGCCAAGATGCGGGGGCTGAAGCTTTCTTT
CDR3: CASSQDAGAEAFF

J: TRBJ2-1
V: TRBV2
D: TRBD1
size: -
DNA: TGTGCCAGCAGTGAAGCTGGGACAGCCTTATACAATGAGCAGTTCTTC
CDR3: CASSEAGTALYNEQFF

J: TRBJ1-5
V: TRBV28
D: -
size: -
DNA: TGTGCCAGTCAAACCGTGGACAATCAGCCCCAGCATTTT
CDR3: CASQTVDNQPQHF

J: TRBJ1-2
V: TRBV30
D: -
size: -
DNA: TGTGCGGTGGATCCCACAGGGTCTAACTATGGCTACACCTTC
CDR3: CAVDPTGSNYGYTF

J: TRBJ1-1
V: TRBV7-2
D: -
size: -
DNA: TGTGCCAGCAGCTTAGTAGGGACTATGAACACTGAAGCTTTCTTT
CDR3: CASSLVGTMNTEAFF

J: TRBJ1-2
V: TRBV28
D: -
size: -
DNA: TGTGCCAGCAGTTTTTTTCAGGGGACCTATGGCTACACCTTC
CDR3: CASSFFQGTYGYTF

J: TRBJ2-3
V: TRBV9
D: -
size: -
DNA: TGTGCCAGCAGCGTAGCTCCGGGAGCCACAGATACGCAGTATTTT
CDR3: CASSVAPGATDTQYF

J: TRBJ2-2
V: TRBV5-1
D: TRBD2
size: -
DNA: TGCGCCAGCAGCTTGGAACTAGCGGGAAACACCGGGGAGCTGTTTTTT
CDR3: CASSLELAGNTGELFF

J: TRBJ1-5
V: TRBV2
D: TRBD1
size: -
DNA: TGTGCCAGCAGTTCCGACAGGGGCTATCAGCCCCAGCATTTT
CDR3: CASSSDRGYQPQHF

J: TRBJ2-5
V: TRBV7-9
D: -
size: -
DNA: TGTGCCAGCAGCTTATCGGGGGAAGAGACCCAGTACTTC
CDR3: CASSLSGEETQYF

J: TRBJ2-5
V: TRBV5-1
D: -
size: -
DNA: TGCGCCAGCAGCTTGTGGTGGGGAGAGACCCAGTACTTC
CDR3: CASSLWWGETQYF

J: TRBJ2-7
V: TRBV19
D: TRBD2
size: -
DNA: TGTGCCAGTAGTAGGGCGGGAGGGCCTTACGAGCAGTACTTC
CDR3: CASSRAGGPYEQYF

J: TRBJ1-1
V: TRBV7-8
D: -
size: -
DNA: TGTGCCAGCAGCTTAGAAAGGGACCGACAAGCTTTCTTT
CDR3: CASSLERDRQAFF

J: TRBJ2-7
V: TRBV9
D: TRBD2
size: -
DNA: TGTGCCAGCAGCGTAGGAGCGGGAGTGGATCGGTACTTC
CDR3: CASSVGAGVDRYF